This T cell receptor beta chain was observed in a study of T cells in Graves' hyperthyroidism and ophthalmopathy. RNA transcripts were the template for amplifying TCR beta CDR3 regions. With the HTBI primer set, the TCR CDR3 went through a first round of RT-PCR. TCRdb independently ran MiXCR on the multiplex PCR reads; one entry per CDR3 protein. The sample consists of 600,000 or so distinct CDR3 sequences, about 45% of them appearing once. Germline lookup yields CDR1 SGHRS and CDR2 YFSETQ. This CDR3 contains 15 residues. J lost 2 bases, V lost 5 bases, and 6 bases had no gene match. The rearrangement links TRBV5-1 to TRBJ2-7; 11 nucleotides align to TRBD2. This TCR came from a woman younger than 35 with Graves' hyperthyroidism. Specimen: peripheral blood or thyroid tissue (not recorded which). DNA for the CDR3: TGCGCCAGCAGAGAGGGACTAGCGGAAGCCTACGAGCAGTACTTC. It codes for CASREGLAEAYEQYF.